This entry lists 30 T cell receptor beta chains sequenced from one sample in a study of OX40 agonist ivuxolimab in advanced cancers. Measured with immunoSEQ multiplex PCR; TCRdb has only the in-frame clones, and not every one. The data contain fewer than 30,000 clones, about 89% of them seen just once; the ten biggest clones take up roughly a tenth. The sequenced sample was CD4+ or CD8+ T cells sorted from blood, obtained in a trial of the OX40 agonist ivuxolimab. The source of these receptors is an adult with an advanced solid tumor such as melanoma, head and neck, liver or kidney cancer.

CDR3 sequence reads: CASSLTGTGLFRPQHF. CDR3 coding DNA: TGTGCCAGCAGTTTGACCGGGACAGGGCTCTTTCGGCCCCAGCATTTT. This chain joins TRBV27 and TRBJ1-5; 9 positions agree with TRBD1. The CDR3 loop spans 16 amino acids. With 3 bases clipped from V and 9 bases from J, the junction kept 12 bases outside the gene matches. CDR1 and CDR2 (germline): MNHEY, SMNVEV (reference sequence).

This chain uses TRBV6-1 with TRBJ2-1; D tentatively reads TRBD1 or TRBD2 (5 bases each). Germline V gives CDR1 MNHNS, CDR2 SASEGT. The CDR3 loop spans 15 amino acids. V lost 7 bases to trimming and J lost 3 bases, with 16 bases between them. The CDR3 is CASIGGWGFYNEQFF. CDR3 DNA sequence: TGTGCCAGCATCGGAGGTTGGGGGTTCTACAATGAGCAGTTCTTC.

The rearrangement uses TRBV5-6 and TRBJ2-7; possibly TRBD1 for D (6 bases). CDR1 is SGHDT, CDR2 YYEEEE, per germline. CDR3 length equals 16 residues. Deletions cut 0 bases from V and 0 bases from J, with 13 bases between. CDR3 residues: CASSLATGISSYEQYF. The CDR3 DNA is TGTGCCAGCAGCTTGGCCACAGGGATAAGCTCCTACGAGCAGTACTTC. The whole variable domain, filled in from reference TRBV5-6 and TRBJ2-7, reads DAGVTQSPTHLIKTRGQQVTLRCSPKSGHDTVSWYQQALGQGPQFIFQYYEEEERQRGNFPDRFSGHQFPNYSSELNVNALLLGDSALYLCASSLATGISSYEQYFGPGTRLTVT.

This clone came up a few times. The chain links TRBV29-1 to TRBJ2-6; the match to TRBD1 covers 8 bases. The V segment lost 1 base and the J segment 2 bases; nucleotides outside the gene matches: 7. The CDR3 is 17 residues long. The germline CDR1 and CDR2 sequences are SQVTM and ANQGSEA. DNA for the CDR3: TGCAGCGTTGAAGGCCAGGGGGCCCCACCTGGGGCCAACGTCCTGACTTTC. Translated: CSVEGQGAPPGANVLTF. Variable domain in full (rest from reference TRBV29-1 and TRBJ2-6): SAVISQKPSRDICQRGTSLTIQCQVDSQVTMMFWYRQQPGQSLTLIATANQGSEATYESGFVIDKFPISRPNLTFSTLTVSNMSPEDSSIYLCSVEGQGAPPGANVLTFGAGSRLTVL.

This clone has only one observation. The chain has TRBV4-1 and TRBJ2-5; no clear D gene. V shed 4 bases and J shed 1 base, with 13 bases lying between them. CDR1 MGHRA and CDR2 YSYEKL come from the germline V gene. The CDR3 length is 15 residues. CDR3 sequence: CASSPRFPTQETQYF. In DNA, the CDR3 is TGCGCCAGCAGCCCCAGATTTCCGACCCAAGAGACCCAGTACTTC.

This chain links TRBV10-1 with TRBJ2-7; D might be TRBD1 or TRBD2, each matching 6 bases. Trimming took off 5 bases at V and 3 bases at J, with 23 bases between the two ends. The CDR3 loop spans 17 amino acids. The V gene's germline CDR1 is WNHNN and CDR2 SYGVQD (reference sequence). The CDR3 coding sequence is TGCGCCAGCAGTCCGGGCGAGGGGGGTTTTTTGATCTACGAGCAGTACTTC. Amino acids: CASSPGEGGFLIYEQYF.

The chain couples TRBV7-8 to TRBJ2-7, with D possibly matching TRBD2 (5 bases). The V end was cut by 0 bases, the J end by 10 bases, with 13 bases between. The V gene's germline CDR1 is SGHVS and CDR2 FQNEAQ. This CDR3 comprises 13 residues. In DNA, the CDR3 is TGTGCCAGCAGCTTAGCGCTCCGGGAACCACAGTACTTC. As protein: CASSLALREPQYF.

This clone was observed a few times. The gene calls are TRBV27 and TRBJ2-5; 7 positions agree with TRBD1. The CDR3 is 15 amino acids. Germline-derived CDR1 and CDR2 are MNHEY and SMNVEV (reference sequence). The junction had 8 bases not matched to a gene; V was cut back by 5 bases and J by 2 bases. The CDR3 DNA is TGTGCCAGCAGTCACTGGACAGGCGTTCAAGAGACCCAGTACTTC. It specifies CASSHWTGVQETQYF.

CDR3 in amino acids: CASSPNEGGMYAFF. The CDR3 DNA is TGTGCCAGCAGCCCAAACGAAGGGGGCATGTACGCTTTCTTT. The chain couples TRBV4-2 to TRBJ1-1; 7 bases align to TRBD1. The CDR3 is 14 amino acids. The J segment lost 11 bases and the V segment lost 4 bases, leaving 13 bases of the junction unmatched. Germline loops: CDR1 LGHNA, CDR2 YNFKEQ.

This clone was counted a few times. The chain combines TRBV10-3 with TRBJ2-5, with TRBD1 matching over 7 bases. J was trimmed by 2 bases and V by 4 bases; bases with no gene match: 7. This CDR3 has 15 residues. Germline V CDR1 and CDR2: ENHRY, SYGVKD. CDR3 sequence (DNA): TGTGCCATCAGTGGGGACGACAGGGAACAAGAGACCCAGTACTTC. Amino acids: CAISGDDREQETQYF.

The chain is built from TRBV15 and TRBJ2-7; no reliable D call. With 6 bases removed from V and 5 bases from J, the gap between germline ends came to 14 bases. This CDR3 region has 13 residues. Per germline, CDR1 LNHNV and CDR2 YYDKDF (reference sequence). The DNA for the CDR3 is TGTGCCACCAGTCCATATACAGAGGACGAGCAGTACTTC. This translates into CATSPYTEDEQYF.

V is TRBV10-3 and J is TRBJ1-1; D may be TRBD1 (5 bases). In germline, CDR1 is ENHRY, CDR2 SYGVKD. This CDR3 region has 16 residues. V lost 10 bases to trimming and J lost 1 base, with 22 bases between them. The CDR3 loop reads CATHQGLHRTNTEAFF. In DNA form, the CDR3 reads TGTGCCACTCACCAGGGATTACACAGGACGAACACTGAAGCTTTCTTT.

The chain combines TRBV9 with TRBJ1-2; tentatively, D is TRBD1 (5 bases). Germline lookup yields CDR1 SGDLS and CDR2 YYNGEE. The CDR3 runs to 13 residues. V shed 6 bases and J shed 4 bases, with 13 bases lying between them. The CDR3 DNA reads TGTGCCAGCAATCGGGGGTTGAGCTATGGCTACACCTTC. It translates to CASNRGLSYGYTF.

This chain joins TRBV6-5 and TRBJ2-1; D is possibly TRBD2 (6 bases). CDR1 MNHEY and CDR2 SVGAGI come from the germline V gene. Trimming pared 0 bases from V and 3 bases from J, leaving 9 bases between. The CDR3 length is 15 residues. Written as DNA, the CDR3 is TGTGCCAGCAGTTACTCAGGCGGGAACTACAATGAGCAGTTCTTC. It yields the protein CASSYSGGNYNEQFF.

The chain has TRBV7-8 and TRBJ1-2; D ambiguous. The V gene lost 3 bases and the J gene lost 1 base, with 9 bases spanning the gap. CDR3 length: 14 residues. Germline V gene data show CDR1 as SGHVS and CDR2 as FQNEAQ. The CDR3 bases are TGTGCCAGCAGCTTTACAGCAAGTAACTATGGCTACACCTTC. This sequence encodes CASSFTASNYGYTF.

V usage is TRBV5-6 and J usage is TRBJ2-3; no clear D. The CDR3 totals 16 residues. V gave up 0 bases and J gave up 0 bases, with 11 bases separating them. The germline V gene encodes CDR1 SGHDT and CDR2 YYEEEE. CDR3 nucleotides: TGTGCCAGCAGCTTGGCCGCTACGTTTAGCACAGATACGCAGTATTTT. Protein: CASSLAATFSTDTQYF.

The V gene is TRBV20-1, the J gene TRBJ1-2; D ambiguous. Per the germline V gene, CDR1 is DFQATT and CDR2 is SNEGSKA (reference sequence). Trimming stripped 3 bases from V and 6 bases from J, with 2 bases between. The CDR3 runs to 9 residues. CDR3 nucleotides: TGCAGTGCTAGTCATGGCTACACCTTC. Encoded protein: CSASHGYTF.

The chain joins TRBV10-2 to TRBJ2-3; 7 nucleotides agree with TRBD1. Germline V gene sequence: CDR1 WSHSY, CDR2 SAAADI. Trimming cost V 7 bases and J 5 bases; bases outside gene matches: 15. The CDR3 runs 16 residues. The CDR3 bases are TGCGCCAGCAAGATTACAGGGGAGTTGTTTCGAGATACGCAGTATTTT. Protein: CASKITGELFRDTQYF.

V gene TRBV27 combines with J gene TRBJ2-1, with D perhaps matching TRBD2 (6 bases). From germline, CDR1 is MNHEY and CDR2 SMNVEV (reference sequence). The CDR3 consists of 16 residues. V lost 4 bases to trimming and J lost 4 bases, with 17 bases between them. The CDR3 protein is CASSSASVTLYNEQFF. CDR3 in DNA: TGTGCCAGCAGTTCCGCTAGCGTCACCTTATACAATGAGCAGTTCTTC.

The genes are TRBV19 and TRBJ1-3; D not certain. Per germline, CDR1 LNHDA and CDR2 SQIVND (reference sequence). V lost 3 bases to trimming and J lost 4 bases, with 7 bases between them. This CDR3 is built from 13 residues. The CDR3 sequence: CASSISTGNTIYF. The CDR3 region has the DNA TGTGCCAGTAGTATTTCAACCGGAAACACCATATATTTT. Looking up the rest from reference TRBV19 and TRBJ1-3 gives the full variable domain: DGGITQSPKYLFRKEGQNVTLSCEQNLNHDAMYWYRQDPGQGLRLIYYSQIVNDFQKGDIAEGYSVSREKKESFPLTVTSAQKNPTAFYLCASSISTGNTIYFGEGSWLTVV.

The chain joins TRBV7-8 to TRBJ2-1; possibly TRBD1 or TRBD2 for D (6 bases each). Germline values: CDR1 SGHVS, CDR2 FQNEAQ. This CDR3 contains 17 residues. V was shortened by 0 bases and J by 0 bases, with 12 bases between the two germline ends. The CDR3 loop is CASSLAGGLSSYNEQFF. The CDR3 DNA reads TGTGCCAGCAGCTTAGCGGGGGGCCTGAGCTCCTACAATGAGCAGTTCTTC.

The chain uses TRBV6-5 and TRBJ2-7; D is undetermined. Trimming pared 4 bases from V and 2 bases from J, leaving 12 bases between. The CDR3 length is 14 residues. Germline values: CDR1 MNHEY, CDR2 SVGAGI. CDR3 loop: CASSFGEAAYEQYF. CDR3 nucleotides: TGTGCCAGCAGTTTTGGCGAGGCCGCCTACGAGCAGTACTTC.

This clone has a single count. This chain joins TRBV11-2 and TRBJ2-7, with D possibly matching TRBD1 (6 bases). The CDR3 has 16 amino acids. Per germline, CDR1 SGHAT and CDR2 FQNNGV. Between the trimmed V and J ends, which lost 1 base and 3 bases, there was a span of 16 bases. CDR3 sequence: CASSLVSITGFYEQYF. CDR3 in DNA: TGTGCCAGCAGCTTAGTTTCGATTACAGGGTTCTACGAGCAGTACTTC. The variable domain in full, completed from reference TRBV11-2 and TRBJ2-7, reads EAGVAQSPRYKIIEKRQSVAFWCNPISGHATLYWYQQILGQGPKLLIQFQNNGVVDDSQLPKDRFSAERLKGVDSTLKIQPAKLEDSAVYLCASSLVSITGFYEQYFGPGTRLTVT.

V and J are TRBV7-9 and TRBJ1-1; no firm D call. The length of the CDR3 is 13 residues. V lost 6 bases and J lost 0, with 8 bases in between. Germline-derived CDR1 and CDR2 are SEHNR and FQNEAQ (reference sequence). DNA of the CDR3: TGTGCCAGCAGTTCCCCAGTGAACACTGAAGCTTTCTTT. The encoded protein is CASSSPVNTEAFF.

V and J are TRBV19 and TRBJ2-1; D may be TRBD2 (6 bases). The CDR3 consists of 14 residues. Trimming shortened V by 5 bases and J by 4 bases, and 12 bases separated the two germline ends. From germline, CDR1 is LNHDA and CDR2 SQIVND (reference sequence). CDR3 DNA sequence: TGTGCCAGTAGTCCCGGAGGAGGGTACAATGAGCAGTTCTTC. Its protein product is CASSPGGGYNEQFF.

The chain recombines TRBV5-6 with TRBJ1-6, with no clear D. Looked up from germline, CDR1 is SGHDT and CDR2 is YYEEEE. CDR3 length equals 15 residues. Trimming pared 5 bases from V and 0 bases from J, leaving 9 bases between. The CDR3 region is CASSLGSSYNSPLHF. The CDR3, as DNA: TGTGCCAGCAGTTTAGGCAGCTCCTATAATTCACCCCTCCACTTT.

The V call is TRBV7-8, the J call TRBJ2-5; 11 bases agree with TRBD2. CDR1 SGHVS and CDR2 FQNEAQ come from the germline V gene. This CDR3 has 18 residues. The J segment lost 2 bases and the V segment lost 5 bases, leaving 13 bases of the junction unmatched. CDR3 loop: CASSPVFSGLAEQETQYF. In DNA, the CDR3 is TGTGCCAGCAGCCCAGTATTCTCGGGACTAGCGGAACAAGAGACCCAGTACTTC.

The chain carries TRBV4-3 and TRBJ2-2; D ambiguous. With 6 bases removed from V and 4 bases from J, the gap between germline ends came to 21 bases. The CDR3 is 17 residues long. CDR1 LGHNA and CDR2 YSLEER come from the germline V gene. The CDR3 reads CASRVRNSQTSTGELFF. The CDR3 DNA reads TGCGCCAGCAGGGTTAGAAACAGCCAAACGAGCACCGGGGAGCTGTTTTTT.

Only one count was recorded for this clone. The rearrangement joins TRBV27 to TRBJ2-7; 10 bases align to TRBD2. This CDR3 is 18 amino acids long. The germline gives CDR1 MNHEY, CDR2 SMNVEV (reference sequence). With 9 bases clipped from V and 6 bases from J, the junction kept 23 bases outside the gene matches. CDR3 sequence (DNA): TGTGCCAGTGTCGGGCCAGGGGGTTCTAGCGGGAGCTTATTCGAGCAGTACTTC. Translation: CASVGPGGSSGSLFEQYF.

The rearrangement uses TRBV19 and TRBJ1-5; D is unresolved. The CDR3 contains 13 residues. The germline V and J ends were trimmed by 5 bases and 7 bases, with 12 bases remaining between them. Germline CDR1 LNHDA, CDR2 SQIVND (reference sequence). CDR3 protein: CASSCIGQQPQHF. CDR3 DNA: TGTGCCAGTAGTTGTATCGGGCAGCAGCCCCAGCATTTT. Full variable domain (outside the CDR3, taken from reference TRBV19 and TRBJ1-5): DGGITQSPKYLFRKEGQNVTLSCEQNLNHDAMYWYRQDPGQGLRLIYYSQIVNDFQKGDIAEGYSVSREKKESFPLTVTSAQKNPTAFYLCASSCIGQQPQHFGDGTRLSIL.